The rows below give T cell receptor beta chains drawn from one sample of a study of post-analysis software for immune sequencing data. TCRdb recomputed calls from the PCR reads with MiXCR, one row per CDR3 protein. Seen here are about 770,000 distinct CDR3 sequences, about half observed once, and the top ten hold roughly 4.9%. The sample comprised blood. The receptors here all came from a girl aged 5 to 17 with multiple sclerosis. The CDR3 runs from the conserved cysteine through the conserved F or W. D genes are given only for firm matches. Clone size is shown for a subset of rows, as once, few, many or a class of expanded clone.

TRBJ2-1	TRBD2	-	TRBV29-1	CSVDSQREGFQSSYNEQFF	TGCAGCGTCGACAGTCAGCGGGAGGGTTTTCAGAGCTCCTACAATGAGCAGTTCTTC
TRBJ2-7	TRBD2	-	TRBV7-2	CASSLDTSGNYEQYF	TGTGCCAGCAGCTTAGATACTAGCGGGAACTACGAGCAGTACTTC
TRBJ2-5	-	-	TRBV29-1	CSVAGTKRRAEETQYF	TGCAGCGTGGCCGGGACAAAGAGGCGGGCAGAAGAGACCCAGTACTTC
TRBJ1-1	TRBD1	-	TRBV30	CACSSIGQGYTEAFF	TGTGCCTGCTCATCGATAGGACAGGGGTACACTGAAGCTTTCTTT
TRBJ2-1	TRBD2	-	TRBV28	CASSPQSPAGGDEQFF	TGTGCCAGCAGTCCCCAGAGTCCAGCGGGAGGGGATGAGCAGTTCTTC
TRBJ1-3	-	-	TRBV10-3	CAISEGPNSGNTIYF	TGTGCCATCAGTGAAGGACCGAACTCTGGAAACACCATATATTTT
TRBJ1-1	TRBD1	-	TRBV6-5	CASSYSGQGDLNTEAFF	TGTGCCAGCAGCTACTCGGGACAGGGGGACTTGAACACTGAAGCTTTCTTT
TRBJ1-1	TRBD1	-	TRBV3-1	CASSRRQGAAFF	TGTGCCAGCAGCCGACGACAGGGGGCGGCTTTCTTT
TRBJ1-2	-	few	TRBV6-5	CASFESGLKGYTF	TGTGCCAGTTTCGAATCAGGGTTGAAAGGCTACACCTTC
TRBJ2-5	-	-	TRBV12-3/TRBV12-4	CASRRGGLETQYF	TGTGCCAGCCGAAGGGGAGGTCTCGAGACCCAGTACTTC
TRBJ1-5	-	-	TRBV7-2	CASSPRVGSNQPQHF	TGTGCCAGCAGCCCGAGAGTCGGTAGCAATCAGCCCCAGCATTTT
TRBJ2-7	-	-	TRBV5-1	CASSHESWTFYEQYF	TGCGCCAGCAGCCACGAATCCTGGACCTTCTACGAGCAGTACTTC
TRBJ2-5	-	-	TRBV29-1	CSVVGLQEPQYF	TGCAGCGTTGTTGGTCTACAAGAGCCCCAGTACTTC
TRBJ2-7	-	-	TRBV6-5	CASSSKRLVYGYEQYF	TGTGCCAGCAGTTCAAAACGACTAGTTTATGGCTACGAGCAGTACTTC
TRBJ2-5	-	-	TRBV20-1	CSARTYREQETQYF	TGCAGTGCTAGAACATACAGGGAGCAAGAGACCCAGTACTTC
TRBJ2-5	-	once	TRBV4-1	CASSQGFPPETQYF	TGCGCCAGCAGCCAAGGATTCCCCCCCGAGACCCAGTACTTC
TRBJ2-3	-	-	TRBV20-1	CSARDLRTLSNTDTQYF	TGCAGTGCTAGAGATCTAAGGACACTGTCGAACACAGATACGCAGTATTTT
TRBJ2-7	TRBD2	-	TRBV7-2	CASSQPGLAGREQYF	TGTGCCAGCAGCCAACCGGGACTAGCGGGGCGGGAGCAGTACTTC
TRBJ2-1	-	-	TRBV5-1	CASSSLGHEQFF	TGCGCCAGCAGCAGCTTGGGTCATGAGCAGTTCTTC
TRBJ1-4	TRBD1	-	TRBV9	CASSVDSGQGRQKLFF	TGTGCCAGCAGCGTAGACTCAGGACAGGGACGTCAAAAACTGTTTTTT
TRBJ2-2	-	-	TRBV25-1	CASSELGRGVTGELFF	TGTGCCAGCAGTGAATTAGGCAGGGGGGTGACCGGGGAGCTGTTTTTT
TRBJ1-5	-	-	TRBV6-6	CASSPGISSVQPQHF	TGTGCCAGCAGCCCCGGGATCTCCTCCGTTCAGCCCCAGCATTTT
TRBJ1-3	-	-	TRBV5-1	CASSPGGVTGNTIYF	TGCGCCAGCAGCCCAGGAGGGGTAACTGGAAACACCATATATTTT
TRBJ2-1	-	-	TRBV7-8	CASNLLTNPDEQFF	TGTGCCAGCAACCTTCTGACTAATCCGGATGAGCAGTTCTTC
TRBJ1-1	-	-	TRBV11-2	CASSSRTRNRANTEAFF	TGTGCCAGCAGCTCCCGGACGCGGAACAGGGCGAACACTGAAGCTTTCTTT
TRBJ2-1	TRBD2	-	TRBV6-1	CASSKTSGRAQTNEQFF	TGTGCCAGCAGTAAGACTAGCGGGAGGGCCCAAACAAATGAGCAGTTCTTC
TRBJ2-7	TRBD2	few	TRBV9	CASSAHPSGSSYEQYF	TGTGCCAGCAGCGCTCACCCCAGCGGGAGCTCCTACGAGCAGTACTTC
TRBJ2-4	-	-	TRBV24-1	CATSDRYTYGQYF	TGTGCCACCAGTGACAGGTATACCTACGGGCAGTACTTC
TRBJ2-3	TRBD1	few	TRBV28	CASSRPGQGAADTQYF	TGTGCCAGCAGCCGACCCGGACAGGGTGCGGCAGATACGCAGTATTTT
TRBJ2-4	TRBD2	-	TRBV10-3	CAITAKRGPYNEQYF	TGTGCCATCACTGCAAAGCGGGGACCCTACAATGAGCAGTACTTC
TRBJ2-1	-	few	TRBV7-3	CASSPLNDPAWYNEQFF	TGTGCCAGCAGCCCCCTCAATGACCCCGCCTGGTACAATGAGCAGTTCTTC
TRBJ2-3	-	-	TRBV20-1	CSASRAAGRTDTQYF	TGCAGTGCTAGTCGGGCTGCGGGACGCACAGATACGCAGTATTTT
TRBJ2-7	-	-	TRBV20-1	CSARTRTNSYEQYF	TGCAGTGCTAGGACCAGGACCAACTCCTACGAGCAGTACTTC
TRBJ1-1	-	-	TRBV5-1	CASRSDTLNTEAFF	TGCGCCAGCAGATCCGACACTCTGAACACTGAAGCTTTCTTT
TRBJ2-7	-	few	TRBV6-5	CASSYSEGPQYF	TGTGCCAGCAGTTACTCGGAGGGGCCCCAGTACTTC
TRBJ2-1	TRBD1	-	TRBV7-3	CASKPTGESSYNEQFF	TGTGCCAGCAAGCCTACAGGGGAAAGCTCCTACAATGAGCAGTTCTTC
TRBJ2-3	-	-	TRBV5-5	CASSLSQTSTDTQYF	TGTGCCAGCAGCTTGTCCCAGACTAGCACAGATACGCAGTATTTT
TRBJ2-3	TRBD1	-	TRBV20-1	CSAKRRDRTYTDTQYF	TGCAGTGCAAAACGCCGGGACAGAACTTACACAGATACGCAGTATTTT
TRBJ2-1	TRBD2	few	TRBV15	CATSREGLAGGLFF	TGTGCCACCAGCAGAGAGGGACTAGCGGGAGGTCTGTTCTTC
TRBJ2-1	-	few	TRBV6-2/TRBV6-3	CASSPGLQLDEQFF	TGTGCCAGCAGCCCTGGACTGCAATTGGATGAGCAGTTCTTC
TRBJ2-3	TRBD2	few	TRBV20-1	CSAPTSGLTDTQYF	TGCAGTGCTCCCACTAGCGGTCTCACAGATACGCAGTATTTT
TRBJ2-1	-	-	TRBV6-2/TRBV6-3	CASSYMWEQFF	TGTGCCAGCAGTTATATGTGGGAGCAGTTCTTC
TRBJ2-7	-	few	TRBV7-3	CASSLTGGPTYEQYF	TGTGCCAGCAGCTTAACGGGGGGACCTACCTACGAGCAGTACTTC
TRBJ2-3	TRBD2	-	TRBV6-6	CASSYGGSQSDTQYF	TGTGCCAGCAGTTATGGCGGGAGCCAGTCAGATACGCAGTATTTT